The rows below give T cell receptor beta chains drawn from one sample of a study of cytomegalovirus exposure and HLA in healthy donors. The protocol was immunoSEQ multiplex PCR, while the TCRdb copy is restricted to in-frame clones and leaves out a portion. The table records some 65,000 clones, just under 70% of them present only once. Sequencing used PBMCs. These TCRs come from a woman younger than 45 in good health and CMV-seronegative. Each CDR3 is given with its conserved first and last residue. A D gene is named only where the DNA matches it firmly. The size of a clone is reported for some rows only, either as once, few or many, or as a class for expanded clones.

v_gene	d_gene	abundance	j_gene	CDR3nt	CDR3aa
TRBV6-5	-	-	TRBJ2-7	TGTGCCAGCAGCCTAGAAGGCTACTCCTACGAGCAGTACTTC	CASSLEGYSYEQYF
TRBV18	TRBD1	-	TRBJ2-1	TGTGCCAGCTCACCCAACGCTGGACAGGGGAATGAGCAGTTCTTC	CASSPNAGQGNEQFF
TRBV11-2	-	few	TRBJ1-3	TGTGCCAGCAGCCCCCAGGCGGGAGGAAACACCATATATTTT	CASSPQAGGNTIYF
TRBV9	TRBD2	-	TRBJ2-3	TGTGCCAGCAGCGTAGAGGGGACTATATCTTATACGCAGTATTTT	CASSVEGTISYTQYF
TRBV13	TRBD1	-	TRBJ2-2	TGTGCCAGCAGTCGTGCACAGGGGGCGAACACCGGGGAGCTGTTTTTT	CASSRAQGANTGELFF
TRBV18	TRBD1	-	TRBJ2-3	TGTGCCAGCTCACCAGGACAGGCACGCACAGATACGCAGTATTTT	CASSPGQARTDTQYF
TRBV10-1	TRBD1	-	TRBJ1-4	TGCGCCAGCAGCGCTAGACAGGGGGCTGAAAAACTGTTTTTT	CASSARQGAEKLFF
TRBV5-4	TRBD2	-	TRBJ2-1	TGTGCCAGCAGCTTGAAGCGGGGGGACAATGAGCAGTTCTTC	CASSLKRGDNEQFF
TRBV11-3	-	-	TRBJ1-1	TGTGCCAGCAGCTTTGGGCTGAACACTGACGCTTTCTTT	CASSFGLNTDAFF
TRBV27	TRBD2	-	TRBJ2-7	TGTGCCAGCAGTCGTTCTAGCGGACTAACCTACGAGCAGTACTTC	CASSRSSGLTYEQYF
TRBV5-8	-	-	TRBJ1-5	TGTGCCAGCAGCCGAGAGGGGGTCAGCAATCAGCCCCAGCATTTT	CASSREGVSNQPQHF
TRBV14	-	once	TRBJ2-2	TGTGCCAGCAGCCTCACAGGGCTACACCAGAACACCGGGGAGCTGTTTTTT	CASSLTGLHQNTGELFF
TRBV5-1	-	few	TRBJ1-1	TGCGCCAGCAGCTTCCAGGGGCGGAACACTGAAGCTTTCTTT	CASSFQGRNTEAFF
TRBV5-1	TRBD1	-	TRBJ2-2	TGCGCCAGCAGCCCTAGGACAGGTCTCGCGAACACCGGGGAGCTGTTTTTT	CASSPRTGLANTGELFF
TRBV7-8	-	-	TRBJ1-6	TGTGCCAGCAGCTTAGAACGGTGGGCGAGGGATAATTCACCCCTCCACTTT	CASSLERWARDNSPLHF
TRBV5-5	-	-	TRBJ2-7	TGTGCCAGCAGCTTGGAGGGGGGGATGGAGGAGCAGTACTTC	CASSLEGGMEEQYF
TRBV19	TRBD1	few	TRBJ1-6	TGTGCCAGTAGTAGGCCCGGGACAGGGGGCGCGGATAATTCACCCCTCCACTTT	CASSRPGTGGADNSPLHF